Following are 17 T cell receptor beta chains from one sample sequenced in a study of beta chain features in type 1 diabetes. Reverse transcription of all isolated RNA meant that expressed TCRB transcripts were sequenced. Produced via immunoSEQ multiplex PCR; TCRdb's table is partial and in-frame only. The sample gives some 270,000 clones, under 8.5% of which show up once; 0.9% to 1.2% is in the top ten. Sample: central memory CD4+ T cells from blood. These receptors were collected from a woman under 30 in good health.

The chain joins TRBV19 to TRBJ1-5; 7 nucleotides agree with TRBD1. V lost 6 bases, J lost 4 bases, and 12 bases stayed unmatched. The CDR3 has 16 amino acids. Germline CDR1 LNHDA, CDR2 SQIVND (reference sequence). The CDR3 sequence is CASRVDRVRANQPQHF. The CDR3 DNA reads TGTGCCAGTAGGGTCGACAGGGTACGAGCGAATCAGCCCCAGCATTTT. Full variable domain (rest looked up from reference TRBV19 and TRBJ1-5): DGGITQSPKYLFRKEGQNVTLSCEQNLNHDAMYWYRQDPGQGLRLIYYSQIVNDFQKGDIAEGYSVSREKKESFPLTVTSAQKNPTAFYLCASRVDRVRANQPQHFGDGTRLSIL.

In this sample, this clone turned up a few times. V is TRBV29-1 and J is TRBJ2-3, with TRBD1 identical over 9 bases. Germline CDR1 reads SQVTM; CDR2 reads ANQGSEA. The CDR3 has 15 amino acids. Trimming removed 6 bases from V and 2 bases from J; junction bases left unmatched: 9. This CDR3 is CSVPQGALPTDTQYF. The CDR3 DNA sequence: TGCAGCGTGCCACAGGGGGCCCTCCCCACAGATACGCAGTATTTT.

The chain couples TRBV19 to TRBJ2-1, with D tentatively TRBD1 or TRBD2 (7 bases each). The germline V and J ends were trimmed by 7 bases and 9 bases, with 13 bases remaining between them. The CDR3 runs 12 residues. Germline V lookup: CDR1 LNHDA, CDR2 SQIVND (reference sequence). The CDR3 DNA follows: TGTGCCAGTAATGACAGGGAGGGTGAGCAGTTCTTC. Translated, it gives CASNDREGEQFF.

This clone was observed a few times. Other DNA sequences from this sample encode an identical CDR3 as well. The chain uses TRBV7-3 and TRBJ2-1; unclear D gene. Trimming cost V 4 bases and J 2 bases, with 6 bases left between them. The germline V gene has CDR1 SGHTA and CDR2 FQGTGA. This CDR3 contains 13 residues. CDR3 sequence: CASSSGTYNEQFF. CDR3 coding DNA: TGTGCCAGCAGCTCGGGCACCTACAATGAGCAGTTCTTC.

V is TRBV11-1 and J is TRBJ2-5; 9 bases map to TRBD1. The V segment lost 5 bases and the J segment 4 bases; nucleotides outside the gene matches: 11. Germline V CDR1 and CDR2: SGHAT, FQDESV (reference sequence). The CDR3 length is 16 residues. CDR3 loop: CASSTSGTGFGETQYF. CDR3 DNA sequence: TGTGCCAGCAGCACCTCCGGGACAGGGTTTGGAGAGACCCAGTACTTC.

The table lists this clone with a few counts. V is TRBV12-5 and J is TRBJ2-7, with 9 bases fitting TRBD1. Trimming at V came to 5 bases and at J to 5 bases, leaving 7 bases not matched to a gene. There are 14 residues in the CDR3. CDR1 and CDR2 from the germline V gene are LGHNT and FRNRAP. DNA of the CDR3: TGTGCTAGTGGTCCCGGACAGGGGATGAACGAGCAGTACTTC. Translation gives CASGPGQGMNEQYF.

This clone was seen only a few times. The chain combines TRBV7-6 with TRBJ2-7; tentatively, D is TRBD1 or TRBD2 (5 bases each). From germline, CDR1 is SGHVS and CDR2 FNYEAQ. V was pared by 4 bases and J by 9 bases, with 19 bases between. The CDR3 spans 14 residues. The CDR3 reads CASSSLQGRGGQYF. In DNA form, the CDR3 reads TGTGCCAGCAGCTCTTTGCAGGGACGCGGCGGGCAGTACTTC.

This clone has a handful of counts. The gene calls are TRBV4-3 and TRBJ1-1; D is perhaps TRBD1 (5 bases). Looked up from germline, CDR1 is LGHNA and CDR2 is YSLEER. The V end lost 0 bases, the J end lost 1 base, and 12 bases lay between the germline ends. This CDR3 is built from 16 residues. The CDR3 here is CASSQDPQGKNTEAFF. The CDR3 DNA reads as TGCGCCAGCAGCCAAGACCCGCAGGGCAAGAACACTGAAGCTTTCTTT.

This clone was picked up many times. CDR3 loop: CASSYGAGTLYNEQFF. The CDR3 DNA sequence: TGTGCCAGCAGTTACGGGGCCGGGACATTATACAATGAGCAGTTCTTC. This chain links TRBV6-6 with TRBJ2-1; possible D gene TRBD1, 6 bases. The V gene lost 2 bases and the J gene lost 4 bases, with 15 bases spanning the gap. The CDR3 runs 16 residues. CDR1 and CDR2 from the germline V gene are MNHNY and SVGAGI (reference sequence).

The chain employs TRBV5-1 and TRBJ2-3, with D uncertain. The J call may be incorrect, as the DNA end agrees better with TRBJ1-5. This CDR3 contains 13 residues. Germline CDR1 reads SGHRS; CDR2 reads YFSETQ. Here the CDR3 reads CASSLAQSDTQHF. The CDR3 bases are TGCGCCAGCAGCTTGGCTCAATCCGATACGCAGCATTTT.

Only a few counts were recorded for this clone. This chain links TRBV7-2 with TRBJ2-5; D is perhaps TRBD1 (6 bases). The ends were cut back, 5 bases at V and 4 bases at J, with 20 bases in the middle. There are 16 residues in the CDR3. Germline assignment: CDR1 SGHTA and CDR2 FQGNSA. CDR3 DNA: TGTGCCAGCAGCCCTCGGGACACCCCTTCGGGAGAGACCCAGTACTTC. It yields the protein CASSPRDTPSGETQYF. The full variable domain, in which reference TRBV7-2 and TRBJ2-5 provide the parts outside the CDR3, is GAGVSQSPSNKVTEKGKDVELRCDPISGHTALYWYRQSLGQGLEFLIYFQGNSAPDKSGLPSDRFSAERTGGSVSTLTIQRTQQEDSAVYLCASSPRDTPSGETQYFGPGTRLLVL.

This clone was counted a few times. The V gene is TRBV30, the J gene TRBJ2-5; D is perhaps TRBD1 (6 bases). Trimming pared 0 bases from V and 4 bases from J, leaving 12 bases between. Germline values: CDR1 GTSNPN, CDR2 SVGIG (reference sequence). CDR3 length equals 14 residues. CDR3 sequence: CAWSVTGLGETQYF. The CDR3 nucleotides read TGTGCCTGGAGTGTAACAGGGTTAGGAGAGACCCAGTACTTC.

This clone was detected only a few times. V and J are TRBV18 and TRBJ2-1; D may be TRBD1 (6 bases). From germline, CDR1 is KGHSH and CDR2 LQKENI. V lost 6 bases and J 7 bases, leaving 13 bases between the germline ends. There are 13 residues in the CDR3. The CDR3 protein is CASSSGQINEQFF. The CDR3 DNA sequence: TGTGCCAGCTCGTCCGGACAGATAAATGAGCAGTTCTTC.

As for this clone: At the DNA level, this CDR3 is encoded by other sequences in the same sample as well. The chain links TRBV7-3 to TRBJ1-1; 9 nucleotides line up with TRBD1. J was trimmed by 4 bases and V by 5 bases; bases with no gene match: 2. CDR3 length equals 13 residues. In germline, CDR1 is SGHTA, CDR2 FQGTGA. The CDR3 DNA sequence: TGTGCCAGCAGCCCGACAGGGGGCACTGAAGCTTTCTTT. This encodes CASSPTGGTEAFF.

The rearrangement joins TRBV27 to TRBJ1-2; D unclear. The CDR3 covers 16 residues. V was clipped by 4 bases and J by 2 bases, with 17 bases between them. Germline values: CDR1 MNHEY, CDR2 SMNVEV (reference sequence). Written as DNA, the CDR3 is TGTGCCAGCAGTTGGGCCAAGGGCCGAGCAAACTATGGCTACACCTTC. This sequence encodes CASSWAKGRANYGYTF.

The chain links TRBV15 to TRBJ2-2; D is unclear. Trimming took 5 bases from V and 5 from J, leaving 15 bases between them. There are 15 residues in the CDR3. Per the germline V gene, CDR1 is LNHNV and CDR2 is YYDKDF (reference sequence). The CDR3 region has the DNA TGTGCCACCAGCCGATCGGATGGGTATACCGGGGAGCTGTTTTTT. Its protein product is CATSRSDGYTGELFF.

This clone was recorded at least ten times. The chain combines TRBV25-1 with TRBJ2-1; a possible D gene is TRBD1 (5 bases). Per the germline V gene, CDR1 is MGHDK and CDR2 is SYGVNS. This CDR3 comprises 14 residues. V lost 2 bases to trimming and J lost 6 bases, with 11 bases between them. CDR3 sequence: CASSETGWVNEQFF. CDR3 nucleotide sequence: TGTGCCAGCAGTGAAACAGGATGGGTCAATGAGCAGTTCTTC.